This T cell receptor (beta chain) is from a study of technical replicates of blood from a handful of donors. This CDR3 is built from 21 residues. Germline CDR1 and CDR2: MGHRA and YSYEKL. J lost 6 bases, V lost 0 bases, and 20 bases had no gene match. Profiled with immunoSEQ multiplex PCR; TCRdb holds only in-frame clones, not every one. This table holds 100,000 or so clones, over 90% found once. The TCR comes from a human donor in good health. The gene calls are TRBV4-1 and TRBJ2-2; 9 bases are shared with TRBD2. Sequenced input: T cells isolated from PBMCs. CDR3 sequence reads: CASSQEVRLAGRRGKAGELFF. CDR3 coding DNA: TGCGCCAGCAGCCAAGAAGTTAGGCTAGCGGGACGGAGAGGAAAGGCCGGGGAGCTGTTTTTT.